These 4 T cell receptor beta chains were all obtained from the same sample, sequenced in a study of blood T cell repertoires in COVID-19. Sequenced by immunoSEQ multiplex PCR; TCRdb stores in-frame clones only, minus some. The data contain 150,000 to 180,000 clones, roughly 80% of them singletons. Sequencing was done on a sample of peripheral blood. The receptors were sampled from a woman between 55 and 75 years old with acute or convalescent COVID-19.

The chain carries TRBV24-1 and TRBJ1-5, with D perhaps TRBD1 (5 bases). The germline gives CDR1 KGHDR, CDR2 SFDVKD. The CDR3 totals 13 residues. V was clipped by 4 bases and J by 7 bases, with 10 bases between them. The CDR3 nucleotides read TGTGCCACCAGTGACGGGGGGTGGCAGCCCCAGCATTTT. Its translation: CATSDGGWQPQHF.

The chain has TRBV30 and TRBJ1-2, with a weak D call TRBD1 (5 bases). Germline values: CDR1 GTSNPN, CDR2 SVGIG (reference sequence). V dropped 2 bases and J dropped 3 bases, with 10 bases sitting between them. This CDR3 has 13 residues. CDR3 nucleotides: TGTGCCTGGAGTTGGGGGGTCCACTATGGCTACACCTTC. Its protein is CAWSWGVHYGYTF.

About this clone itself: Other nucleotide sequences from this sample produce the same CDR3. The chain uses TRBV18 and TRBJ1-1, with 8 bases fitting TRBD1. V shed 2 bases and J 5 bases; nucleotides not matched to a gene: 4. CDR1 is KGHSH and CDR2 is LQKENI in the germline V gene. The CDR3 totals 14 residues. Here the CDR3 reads CASSPDRGRTEAFF. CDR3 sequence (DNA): TGTGCCAGCTCACCAGACAGGGGAAGGACTGAAGCTTTCTTT.

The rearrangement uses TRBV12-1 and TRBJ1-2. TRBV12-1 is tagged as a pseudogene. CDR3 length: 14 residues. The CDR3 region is CAHPGDFGNYGYTF. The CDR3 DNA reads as TGTGCTCATCCCGGGGACTTCGGTAACTATGGCTACACCTTC.